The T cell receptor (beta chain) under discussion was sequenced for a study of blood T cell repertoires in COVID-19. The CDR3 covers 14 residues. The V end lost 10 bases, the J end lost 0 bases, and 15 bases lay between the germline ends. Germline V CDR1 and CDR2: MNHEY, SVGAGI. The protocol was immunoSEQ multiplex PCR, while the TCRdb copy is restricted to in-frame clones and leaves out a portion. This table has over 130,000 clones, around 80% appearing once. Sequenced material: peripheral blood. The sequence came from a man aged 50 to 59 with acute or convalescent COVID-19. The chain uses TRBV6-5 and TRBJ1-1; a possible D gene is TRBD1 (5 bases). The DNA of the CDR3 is TGTGCCACCAGATTGGGGCTAATGAACACTGAAGCTTTCTTT. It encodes CATRLGLMNTEAFF.